A selection of T cell receptor beta chains follows, all from one sample in a study of shared clonotypes between healthy human individuals. Here immunoSEQ multiplex PCR was the method, and the copy in TCRdb shows in-frame clones only, minus some. The table has around 1,000,000 clones, about 72% seen once. Sequencing was performed on memory CD4+ T cells from PBMCs. The source is a young man in good health. Some clones in this sample may be carry-over from other donors' samples. CDR3s include the opening cysteine and the closing phenylalanine or tryptophan. A D gene is named only where the DNA matches it firmly. Only part of the rows carry a size: once, few, many, or a class if the clone is expanded.

D gene	clone size	V gene	J gene	CDR3 DNA	CDR3 protein
.	.	TRBV4-3	TRBJ1-1	TGCGCCAGCAGCCGAAGAGTAGGTGGAGACACTGAAGCTTTCTTT	CASSRRVGGDTEAFF
TRBD1	.	TRBV5-4	TRBJ1-1	TGTGCCAGCAGCTCATTTGGCAGACAGGGGAGGGACACTGAAGCTTTCTTT	CASSSFGRQGRDTEAFF
TRBD1	.	TRBV5-1	TRBJ1-4	TGCGCCAGCAGCCAGACAGGGAGTGACGAAAAACTGTTTTTT	CASSQTGSDEKLFF
.	.	TRBV5-6	TRBJ1-1	TGTGCCAGCAGCTTCGGGGGGAACACTGAAGCTTTCTTT	CASSFGGNTEAFF
.	.	TRBV19	TRBJ1-4	TGTGCCAGTAGTACCAGCAGCGTGGCCGATGAAAAACTGTTTTTT	CASSTSSVADEKLFF
.	once	TRBV4-1	TRBJ2-3	TGCGCCAGCAGCCAAGATCCCCCAGATACGCAGTATTTT	CASSQDPPDTQYF
TRBD2	once	TRBV5-1	TRBJ2-1	TGCGCCAGCAGCGCGGGAGGGTTCGGACTAGCGAAAAATGAGCAGTTCTTC	CASSAGGFGLAKNEQFF
.	.	TRBV5-1	TRBJ1-2	TGCGCCAGCAGCTTGGGCCAGGGATCCTATGGCTACACCTTC	CASSLGQGSYGYTF
TRBD2	.	TRBV11-2	TRBJ2-1	TGTGCCAGCAGTCTAGCGGGAATTTACAATGAGCAGTTCTTC	CASSLAGIYNEQFF
TRBD1	.	TRBV28	TRBJ2-7	TGTGCCAGCAGTCGAGTGACAGGGCTTGAGCAGTACTTC	CASSRVTGLEQYF
TRBD2	.	TRBV5-8	TRBJ2-5	TGTGCCAGCAGCTTTTCCGGGACTAGCGTTTTGGAGACCCAGTACTTC	CASSFSGTSVLETQYF
TRBD1	.	TRBV5-1	TRBJ1-1	TGCGCCAGCAGCGCCCAGACAGGGACCACTGAAGCTTTCTTT	CASSAQTGTTEAFF
TRBD1	.	TRBV28	TRBJ2-1	TGTGCCAGCAGCATAACAGGGGGCAGTGGGAATGAGCAGTTCTTC	CASSITGGSGNEQFF
.	.	TRBV28	TRBJ2-7	TGTGCCAGCACCCTTGTAAGCGCCCCGATACCCTACGAGCAGTACTTC	CASTLVSAPIPYEQYF
.	once	TRBV2	TRBJ1-6	TGTGCCAGCAGTGACGTGGGGCAATCACCCCTCCACTTT	CASSDVGQSPLHF
TRBD1	few	TRBV4-2	TRBJ1-4	TGTGCCAGCAGCCACGACAGGGGGGAAAAACTGTTTTTT	CASSHDRGEKLFF
TRBD1	many	TRBV6-4	TRBJ1-1	TGTGCCAGCAGTGACTCGATTGAGACAGGGAGAGCTTTCTTT	CASSDSIETGRAFF
.	.	TRBV5-1	TRBJ1-1	TGCGCCAGCAGCTTGTTCTCAGACACTGAAGCTTTCTTT	CASSLFSDTEAFF
.	.	TRBV6-4	TRBJ1-5	TGTGCCAGCAGTGACTCTAGCGGCACCTCGAATCAGCCCCAGCATTTT	CASSDSSGTSNQPQHF
.	.	TRBV7-2	TRBJ2-1	TGTGCCAGCAGCTTAGGATGGGGCCCCTACAATGAGCAGTTCTTC	CASSLGWGPYNEQFF
.	.	TRBV27	TRBJ1-1	TGTGCCAGCACCTCAGGGTGGAGGAACACTGAAGCTTTCTTT	CASTSGWRNTEAFF
TRBD1	.	TRBV29-1	TRBJ1-2	TGCAGCGCTATCGGGACAGGGAAATATGGCTACACCTTC	CSAIGTGKYGYTF
.	.	TRBV5-1	TRBJ2-3	TGCGCCAGCAGGTTTGGACGGGGCACAGATACGCAGTATTTT	CASRFGRGTDTQYF
.	.	TRBV7-2	TRBJ2-3	TGTGCCAGCAGCCACCTCAGGGGTTTGGAGACGCAGTATTTT	CASSHLRGLETQYF
TRBD2	.	TRBV9	TRBJ2-1	TGTGCCAGCAGCGTAATAGCGGGGGGTCACTACAATGAGCAGTTCTTC	CASSVIAGGHYNEQFF
TRBD2	.	TRBV30	TRBJ2-2	TGTGCCGGTAAAAGAACAAGGGGACTAGCGGAGGGGTTGAACACCGGGGAGCTGTTTTTT	CAGKRTRGLAEGLNTGELFF
.	once	TRBV28	TRBJ1-5	TGTGCCAGCACCCTGGACACGGCTTATCAGCCCCAGCATTTT	CASTLDTAYQPQHF
.	.	TRBV18	TRBJ2-7	TGTGCCAGCTCACCACCCCTCCTTGACGAGCAGTACTTC	CASSPPLLDEQYF
TRBD1	few	TRBV7-8	TRBJ2-7	TGTGCCAGCAGCTTAGCAAGGGGGCTCCAGTACTTC	CASSLARGLQYF
TRBD2	once	TRBV10-3	TRBJ2-2	TGTGCCACGGCCGCTAGCGGACTGAACACCGGGGAGCTGTTTTTT	CATAASGLNTGELFF
.	.	TRBV29-1	TRBJ2-5	TGCAGCGGGAGTGGAGGGGAAGAGACCCAGTACTTC	CSGSGGEETQYF
.	.	TRBV11-2	TRBJ1-1	TGTGCCAGCACCGAACGACCGCAGGGTGGGACTGAAGCTTTCTTT	CASTERPQGGTEAFF
TRBD1	.	TRBV2	TRBJ1-2	TGTGCCAGCAGGGCGGACAGGGGTACGGGCTACACCTTC	CASRADRGTGYTF
TRBD1	.	TRBV7-2	TRBJ2-1	TGTGCCAGCAGTTTAGGCCCCGTAGGACAGGGGGGCGGTCAGTTCTTC	CASSLGPVGQGGGQFF
.	.	TRBV28	TRBJ2-1	TGTGCCAGCAGTCTCGACAGTTACAATGAGCAGTTCTTC	CASSLDSYNEQFF
.	.	TRBV7-2	TRBJ2-7	TGTGCCAGCAGCTTAGGAAGCGGCCGAGGGGCCTACGAGCAGTACTTC	CASSLGSGRGAYEQYF
.	.	TRBV6-1	TRBJ1-2	TGTGCCAGCACCCCCGGTGGCAGGGTCTATGGCTACACCTTC	CASTPGGRVYGYTF
.	once	TRBV9	TRBJ2-6	TGTGCCAGCAGCGGCTCTGGGGCCAACGTCCTGACTTTC	CASSGSGANVLTF
TRBD2	.	TRBV18	TRBJ2-1	TGTGCCAGCTCACCAGGGACTAGCGCCTACAATGAGCAGTTCTTC	CASSPGTSAYNEQFF
.	.	TRBV20-1	TRBJ1-1	TGCAGTGCTCCTCAGGGCACTGAAGCTTTCTTT	CSAPQGTEAFF
.	.	TRBV5-1	TRBJ1-4	TGCGCCAGCAGCTTAATGGGTTTTAATGAAAAACTGTTTTTT	CASSLMGFNEKLFF
.	.	TRBV27	TRBJ2-1	TGTGCCAGCAGGCCAACGGGACTTCTTTTTTTTAATGAGCAGTTCTTC	CASRPTGLLFFNEQFF
TRBD1	.	TRBV28	TRBJ2-7	TGTGCCAGCAGCCGATACGACAGGGCAGCCTACGAGCAGTACTTC	CASSRYDRAAYEQYF
TRBD2	.	TRBV5-1	TRBJ2-1	TGCGCCAGCACCGGGCTAGCGGGAGACAATGAGCAGTTCTTC	CASTGLAGDNEQFF
.	.	TRBV15	TRBJ1-1	TGTGCCACCAGCAGAGGGGTGGACGCTGAAGCTTTCTTT	CATSRGVDAEAFF